This entry lists 13 T cell receptor beta chains sequenced from one sample in a study of early T cells in non-severe SARS-CoV-2 infection. TCRdb used MiXCR to reprocess the 5' RACE reads, holding one entry per CDR3 protein. The sample holds about 44,000 distinct CDR3 sequences, around 23% seen once. Sample: whole blood, taken at baseline. All receptors derive from an adult who was a healthcare worker with PCR-confirmed SARS-CoV-2 infection or an uninfected control (not recorded which).

The J gene is TRBJ1-2, the V gene TRBV5-5; D not resolved. V dropped 5 bases and J dropped 8 bases, with 13 bases sitting between them. The germline V gene encodes CDR1 SGHKS and CDR2 YYEKEE (reference sequence). CDR3 length: 12 residues. As DNA, the CDR3 is TGTGCCAGCAGTTATCCCCCCGGGGGCTACACCTTC. Its translation: CASSYPPGGYTF.

The chain uses TRBV7-3 and TRBJ1-2, with 9 bases that match TRBD1. The CDR3 has 16 amino acids. Germline assignment: CDR1 SGHTA and CDR2 FQGTGA. V gave up 0 bases and J gave up 3 bases; unmatched junction bases: 5. CDR3 amino acids: CASSLTWDRAYYGYTF. The CDR3 nucleotides read TGTGCCAGCAGCTTAACGTGGGACAGGGCGTACTATGGCTACACCTTC.

This clonotype appeared a few times. This chain joins TRBV3-1 and TRBJ1-3; 8 bases fit TRBD1. CDR1 is LGHDT and CDR2 is YNNKEL in the germline V gene (reference sequence). This CDR3 is built from 17 residues. Trimming cost V 6 bases and J 2 bases; bases outside gene matches: 12. The CDR3 loop is CASRRSGQGWTGNTIYF. The CDR3 nucleotides read TGTGCCAGCAGGCGTTCCGGACAGGGTTGGACTGGAAACACCATATATTTT.

J is TRBJ1-2 and V is TRBV27; no clear D. Germline V CDR1 and CDR2: MNHEY, SMNVEV (reference sequence). Trimming left V 2 bases short and J 0 bases short, with 10 bases between. The CDR3 covers 15 residues. Written as DNA, the CDR3 is TGTGCCAGCAGTTTAAAAGGGCCTTCTAACTATGGCTACACCTTC. Amino acid sequence: CASSLKGPSNYGYTF.

A few counts support this clonotype. The V and J genes are TRBV14 and TRBJ2-7; D is ambiguous. This CDR3 has 13 amino acids. CDR1 is SGHDN, CDR2 FVKESK, per germline. V lost 2 bases and J lost 6, with 11 bases in between. DNA of the CDR3: TGTGCCAGCAGCCAACAGGTCCTCGGCGAGCAGTACTTC. Its protein product is CASSQQVLGEQYF.

This clonotype was seen only a few times. The V and J genes are TRBV5-4 and TRBJ2-2; D is undetermined. The CDR3 extends over 14 amino acids. The V end lost 0 bases, the J end lost 0 bases, and 3 bases lay between the germline ends. Germline CDR1 SGHNT, CDR2 YYREEE (reference sequence). For the CDR3, the DNA is TGTGCCAGCAGCTTGGACACGAACACCGGGGAGCTGTTTTTT. Translation gives CASSLDTNTGELFF.

The CDR3 reads CASATGSGYNEQFF. The CDR3 DNA is TGCGCCAGCGCTACTGGGTCCGGGTACAATGAGCAGTTCTTC. V gene TRBV5-1 combines with J gene TRBJ2-1; D gene uncertain. CDR3 length: 14 residues. The V end lost 7 bases, the J end lost 4 bases, and 15 bases lay between the germline ends. In germline, CDR1 is SGHRS, CDR2 YFSETQ.

V is TRBV20-1 and J is TRBJ2-1, with 8 bases lining up with TRBD1. This CDR3 comprises 14 residues. V lost 6 bases to trimming and J lost 7 bases; unmatched junction nucleotides: 11. Germline CDR1 is DFQATT and CDR2 is SNEGSKA (reference sequence). The CDR3 DNA reads TGCAGTGCCGCCGGGACAGGACGGGGAAATGAGCAGTTCTTC. This translates into CSAAGTGRGNEQFF.

V usage is TRBV19 and J usage is TRBJ2-4; tentative D call: TRBD1 (6 bases). Trimming stripped 5 bases from V and 1 base from J, with 12 bases between. This CDR3 has 15 residues. The germline CDR1 and CDR2 sequences are LNHDA and SQIVND (reference sequence). CDR3: CASSLTGPAKNIQYF. Written as DNA, the CDR3 is TGTGCCAGTAGTCTAACAGGGCCTGCCAAAAACATTCAGTACTTC. The full variable domain, with the rest looked up from reference TRBV19 and TRBJ2-4, is DGGITQSPKYLFRKEGQNVTLSCEQNLNHDAMYWYRQDPGQGLRLIYYSQIVNDFQKGDIAEGYSVSREKKESFPLTVTSAQKNPTAFYLCASSLTGPAKNIQYFGAGTRLSVL.

The rearrangement links TRBV7-6 to TRBJ2-7, with D maybe TRBD2 (6 bases). The germline V and J ends were trimmed by 5 bases and 3 bases, with 14 bases remaining between them. CDR1 and CDR2 (germline): SGHVS, FNYEAQ. This CDR3 contains 14 residues. The CDR3 sequence: CASSTRGLNYEQYF. CDR3 in DNA: TGTGCCAGCAGCACTAGGGGACTCAACTACGAGCAGTACTTC.

This clonotype has only a few counts. CDR3 bases: TGTGCCAGCAGCTTACGTAGCGATGAGCAGTTCTTC. Amino acid sequence: CASSLRSDEQFF. The chain uses TRBV7-2 and TRBJ2-1, with D possibly TRBD2 on 5 matching bases. The CDR3 runs to 12 residues. Germline V gene sequence: CDR1 SGHTA, CDR2 FQGNSA. The V end lost 2 bases, the J end lost 8 bases, and 7 bases lay between the germline ends.

This chain links TRBV15 with TRBJ1-1; TRBD1 matches 10 bases. The V and J ends lost 4 bases and 7 bases, in that order; junction bases with no gene match: 6. CDR1 is LNHNV, CDR2 YYDKDF, per germline (reference sequence). The CDR3 consists of 14 residues. The CDR3 DNA is TGTGCCACCAGCATTTCCGGGACAGGGGTTGAAGCTTTCTTT. It codes for CATSISGTGVEAFF. Supplemented by reference TRBV15 and TRBJ1-1, the full variable domain reads DAMVIQNPRYQVTQFGKPVTLSCSQTLNHNVMYWYQQKSSQAPKLLFHYYDKDFNNEADTPDNFQSRRPNTSFCFLDIRSPGLGDTAMYLCATSISGTGVEAFFGQGTRLTVV.

This rearrangement joins TRBV7-8 to TRBJ2-4; the D gene is possibly TRBD1 (6 bases). The V and J ends lost 2 bases and 7 bases respectively, with 18 bases between them. The CDR3 spans 16 residues. Germline V gene sequence: CDR1 SGHVS, CDR2 FQNEAQ. The CDR3 DNA reads TGTGCCAGCAGCTTATGGGTGGTTGGGGGCTGGAACATTCAGTACTTC. Protein: CASSLWVVGGWNIQYF.